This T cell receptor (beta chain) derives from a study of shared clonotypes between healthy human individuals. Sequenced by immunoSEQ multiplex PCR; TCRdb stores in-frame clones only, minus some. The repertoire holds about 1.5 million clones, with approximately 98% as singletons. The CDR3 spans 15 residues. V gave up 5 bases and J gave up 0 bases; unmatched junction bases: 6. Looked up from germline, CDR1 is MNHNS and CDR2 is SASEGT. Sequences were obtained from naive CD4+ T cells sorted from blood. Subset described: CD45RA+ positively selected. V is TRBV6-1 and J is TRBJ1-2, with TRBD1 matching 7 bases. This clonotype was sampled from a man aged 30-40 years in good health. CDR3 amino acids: CASSLNTGANYGYTF. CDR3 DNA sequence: TGTGCCAGCAGTTTAAATACAGGGGCTAACTATGGCTACACCTTC.